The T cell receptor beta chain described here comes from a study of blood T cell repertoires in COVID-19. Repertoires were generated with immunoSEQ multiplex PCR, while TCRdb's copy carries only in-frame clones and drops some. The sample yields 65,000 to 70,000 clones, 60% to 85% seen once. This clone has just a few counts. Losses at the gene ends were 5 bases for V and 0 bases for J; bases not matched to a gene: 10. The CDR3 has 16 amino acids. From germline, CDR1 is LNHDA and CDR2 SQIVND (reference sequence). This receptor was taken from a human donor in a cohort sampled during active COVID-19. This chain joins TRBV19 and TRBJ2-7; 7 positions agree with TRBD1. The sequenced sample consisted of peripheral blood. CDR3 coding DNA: TGTGCCAGTAGTTATGACAGGGCCTCAAGCTCCTACGAGCAGTACTTC. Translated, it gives CASSYDRASSSYEQYF. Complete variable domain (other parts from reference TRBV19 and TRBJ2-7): DGGITQSPKYLFRKEGQNVTLSCEQNLNHDAMYWYRQDPGQGLRLIYYSQIVNDFQKGDIAEGYSVSREKKESFPLTVTSAQKNPTAFYLCASSYDRASSSYEQYFGPGTRLTVT.